This T cell receptor beta chain was identified during a study of PD-1 blockade in classical Hodgkin lymphoma. Notes on the study in general: With respect to the repertoire differences, their causes, possibly disease activity or prior therapy, remain undefined. Complete responders started with a diversity level that resembled newly diagnosed patients at baseline. Reports described newly diagnosed patients as having lower baseline TCR diversity than healthy donors.

Sequencing used immunoSEQ multiplex PCR; TCRdb keeps in-frame clones, though not all of them. The table has fewer than 6,500 clones, 60% to 85% seen once. Every patient experienced relapse after autologous stem cell transplantation, and brentuximab vedotin exposure varied. A note on this clone: The target antigen is unknown.

This clonotype was obtained from a human donor with classical Hodgkin lymphoma. The material was peripheral blood mononuclear cells (PBMCs), obtained at baseline.

CDR3 loop: CASSLQPVAGAVTGELFF. The CDR3 DNA sequence: TGTGCCAGCAGCCTCCAACCCGTAGCGGGAGCTGTCACCGGGGAGCTGTTTTTT. V is TRBV11-2 and J is TRBJ2-2; 9 positions agree with TRBD2. Germline V gene sequence: CDR1 SGHAT, CDR2 FQNNGV. Trimming at V came to 5 bases and at J to 4 bases, leaving 14 bases not matched to a gene. This CDR3 comprises 18 residues.